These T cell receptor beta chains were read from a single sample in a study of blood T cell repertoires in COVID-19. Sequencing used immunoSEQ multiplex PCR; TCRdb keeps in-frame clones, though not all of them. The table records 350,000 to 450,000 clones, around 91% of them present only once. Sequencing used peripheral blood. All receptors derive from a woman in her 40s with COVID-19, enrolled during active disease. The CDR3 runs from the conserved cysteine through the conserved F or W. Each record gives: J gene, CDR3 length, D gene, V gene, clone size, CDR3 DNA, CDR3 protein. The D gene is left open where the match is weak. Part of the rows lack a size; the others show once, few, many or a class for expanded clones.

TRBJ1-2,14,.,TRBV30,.,TGTGCCTGGAGTGTACAAAGGGGGAACCATGGCTACACCTTC,CAWSVQRGNHGYTF
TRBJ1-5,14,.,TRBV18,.,TGTGCCAGCTCACCAGACCGAGGTGTCCGGCCCCAGCATTTT,CASSPDRGVRPQHF
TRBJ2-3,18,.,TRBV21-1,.,TGTGCCAGCAGACCGGGGGAACTAGCGGGGGTACACACAGATACGCAGTATTTT,CASRPGELAGVHTDTQYF
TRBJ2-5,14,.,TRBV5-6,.,TGTGCCAGCAGCGTGCCGGTCGCGAGAGAGACCCAGTACTTC,CASSVPVARETQYF
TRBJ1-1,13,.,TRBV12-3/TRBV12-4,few,TGTGCCAGCTTATCGAGAGCGAACACTGAAGCTTTCTTT,CASLSRANTEAFF
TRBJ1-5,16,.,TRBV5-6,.,TGTGCCAGCAGCTTGGCCCGGGGGGAGAGGAATCAGCCCCAGCATTTT,CASSLARGERNQPQHF
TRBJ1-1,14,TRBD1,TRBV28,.,TGTGCCGTACACTCAGGGGGCAGGGACACTGAAGCTTTCTTT,CAVHSGGRDTEAFF
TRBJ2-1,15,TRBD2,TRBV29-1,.,TGCAGCGTTGTTGGGCTAGCGGGGGTCTACAATGAGCAGTTCTTC,CSVVGLAGVYNEQFF
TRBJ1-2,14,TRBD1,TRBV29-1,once,TGCAGCGTGCCGGGACAGGGCTTTTTCTATGGCTACACCTTC,CSVPGQGFFYGYTF
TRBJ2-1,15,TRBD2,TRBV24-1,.,TGTGCCACCAGTGGGGGACTAGCGGCCTCCAATGAGCAGTTCTTC,CATSGGLAASNEQFF
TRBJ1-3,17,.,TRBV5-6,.,TGTGCCAGCAGCTTGGCCTTTGGAGGAAGTTCTGGAAACACCATATATTTT,CASSLAFGGSSGNTIYF
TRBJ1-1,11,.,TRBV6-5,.,TGTGCCAGCAAAAGACAGGTGGAAGCTTTCTTT,CASKRQVEAFF
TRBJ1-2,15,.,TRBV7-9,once,TGTGCCAGCAGCTTAGCAGGGGCATTTATGGGAGGCTACACCTTC,CASSLAGAFMGGYTF
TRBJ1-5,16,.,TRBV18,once,TGTGCCAGCTCCCAAGCCGGGACACCAAGAAATCAGCCCCAGCATTTT,CASSQAGTPRNQPQHF
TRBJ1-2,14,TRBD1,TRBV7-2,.,TGTGCCAGCAGCTTAGTAGGGGGCGCCGATGGCTACACCTTC,CASSLVGGADGYTF
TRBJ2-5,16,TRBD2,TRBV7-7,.,TGTGCTAGCAGCTCCCGACTAGCGGGGGGCCAAGAGACCCAGTACTTC,CASSSRLAGGQETQYF
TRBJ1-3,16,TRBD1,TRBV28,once,TGTGCCAGCAGTTTACCGGGACAGAGCTCTGGAAACACCATATATTTT,CASSLPGQSSGNTIYF
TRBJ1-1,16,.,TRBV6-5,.,TGTGCCAGCAGTTACGGCAAGAGGGCTAGTCACACTGAAGCTTTCTTT,CASSYGKRASHTEAFF
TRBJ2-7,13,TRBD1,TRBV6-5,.,TGTGCCAGCAGTTACGGGACAGCCTCTGAATGGTACTTC,CASSYGTASEWYF
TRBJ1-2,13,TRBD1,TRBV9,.,TGTGCCAGCAGCGTAGTTGGGACAGTCCTCTACACCTTC,CASSVVGTVLYTF
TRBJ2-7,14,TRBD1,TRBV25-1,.,TGTGCCAGCGCTCCGACAGGGTACGATAGCGAGCAGTACTTC,CASAPTGYDSEQYF
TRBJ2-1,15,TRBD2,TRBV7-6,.,TGTGCCAGCAGTTATACTAGCGGGATATACAATGAGCAGTTCTTC,CASSYTSGIYNEQFF
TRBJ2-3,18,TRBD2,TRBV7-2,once,TGTGCCAGCAGCTTAAGGGTCTTAGCGGGAGCCAACACAGATACGCAGTATTTT,CASSLRVLAGANTDTQYF
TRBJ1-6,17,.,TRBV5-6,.,TGTGCCAGCAGCTTGAGGTCGGCGCAGGTGCTTAATTCACCCCTCCACTTT,CASSLRSAQVLNSPLHF
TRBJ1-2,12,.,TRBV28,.,TGTGCCAGCAGTTTTGACAGGTCTGGCTACACCTTC,CASSFDRSGYTF
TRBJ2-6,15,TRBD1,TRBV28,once,TGTGCCAGCAGGAGGGGACAGGGTTTGGCCAACGTCCTGACTTTC,CASRRGQGLANVLTF
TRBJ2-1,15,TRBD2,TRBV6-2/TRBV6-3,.,TGTGCCAGCAGCCCCGTCTGGCGGGGGAACAATGAGCAGTTCTTC,CASSPVWRGNNEQFF
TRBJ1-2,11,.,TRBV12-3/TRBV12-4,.,TGTGCCAGCTATGCCCTCAGTGGCTACACCTTC,CASYALSGYTF